This T cell receptor (beta chain) emerged from a study of blood T cell repertoires in COVID-19. The protocol was immunoSEQ multiplex PCR, while the TCRdb copy is restricted to in-frame clones and leaves out a portion. The repertoire holds roughly 80,000 clones, with around 90% as singletons. From germline, CDR1 is LGHNA and CDR2 YNFKEQ. V was pared by 0 bases and J by 0 bases, with 3 bases of the junction left unmatched. This CDR3 contains 18 residues. A few counts support this clone. Sequenced sample: peripheral blood. The V and J genes are TRBV4-2 and TRBJ2-2, with 11 bases lining up with TRBD2. The clonotype originates from a human donor in a cohort sampled during active COVID-19. Written as DNA, the CDR3 is TGTGCCAGCAGCCAAGACTTAGCGGGGGGGACGAACACCGGGGAGCTGTTTTTT. This sequence encodes CASSQDLAGGTNTGELFF.